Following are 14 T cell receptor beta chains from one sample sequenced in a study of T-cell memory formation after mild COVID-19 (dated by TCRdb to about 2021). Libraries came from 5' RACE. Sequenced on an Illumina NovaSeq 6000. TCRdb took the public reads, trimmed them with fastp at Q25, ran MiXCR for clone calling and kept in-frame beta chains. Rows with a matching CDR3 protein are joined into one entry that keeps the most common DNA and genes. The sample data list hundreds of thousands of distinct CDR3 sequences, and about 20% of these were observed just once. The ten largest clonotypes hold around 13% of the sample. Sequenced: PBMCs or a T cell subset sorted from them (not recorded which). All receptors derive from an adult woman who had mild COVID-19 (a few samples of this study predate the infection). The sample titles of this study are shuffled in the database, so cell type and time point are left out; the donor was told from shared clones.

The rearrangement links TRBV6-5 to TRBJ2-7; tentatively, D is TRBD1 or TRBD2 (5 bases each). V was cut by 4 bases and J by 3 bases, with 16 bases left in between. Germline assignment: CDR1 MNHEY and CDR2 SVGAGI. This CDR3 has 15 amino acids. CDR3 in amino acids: CASSFYPGRGYEQYF. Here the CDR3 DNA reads TGTGCCAGCAGTTTCTACCCGGGACGGGGCTACGAGCAGTACTTC.

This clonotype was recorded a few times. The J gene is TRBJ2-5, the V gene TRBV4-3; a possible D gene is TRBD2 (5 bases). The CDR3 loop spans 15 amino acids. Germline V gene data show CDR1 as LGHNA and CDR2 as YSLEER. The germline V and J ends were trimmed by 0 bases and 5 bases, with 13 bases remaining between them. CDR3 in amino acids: CASSQDRGVWETQYF. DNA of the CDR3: TGCGCCAGCAGCCAAGATCGGGGAGTCTGGGAGACCCAGTACTTC.

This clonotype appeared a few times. This CDR3 reads CASSLVGLAPTDTQYF. The CDR3 DNA reads as TGTGCCAGCAGTTTAGTCGGACTAGCGCCCACAGATACGCAGTATTTT. The chain has TRBV12-3 or TRBV12-4 and TRBJ2-3; 9 bases match TRBD2. The CDR3 covers 16 residues. Trimming cost V 1 base and J 2 bases; bases outside gene matches: 4.

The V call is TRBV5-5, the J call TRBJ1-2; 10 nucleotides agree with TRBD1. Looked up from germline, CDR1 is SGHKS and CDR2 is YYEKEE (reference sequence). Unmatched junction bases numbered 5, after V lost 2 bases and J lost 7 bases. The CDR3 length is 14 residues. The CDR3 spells CASSFTTGGSGYTF. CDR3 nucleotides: TGTGCCAGCAGCTTTACGACAGGGGGCTCTGGCTACACCTTC.

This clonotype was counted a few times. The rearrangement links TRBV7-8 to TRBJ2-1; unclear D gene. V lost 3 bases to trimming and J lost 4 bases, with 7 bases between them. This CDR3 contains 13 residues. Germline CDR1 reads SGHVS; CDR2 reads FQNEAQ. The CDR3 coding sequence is TGTGCCAGCAGCTTTGTCTCATACAATGAGCAGTTCTTC. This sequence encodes CASSFVSYNEQFF.

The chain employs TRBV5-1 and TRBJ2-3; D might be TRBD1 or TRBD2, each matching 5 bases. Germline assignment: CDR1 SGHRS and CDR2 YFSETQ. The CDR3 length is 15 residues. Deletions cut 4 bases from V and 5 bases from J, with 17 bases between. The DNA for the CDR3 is TGCGCCAGCAGCAGTGGTGGGGGTTACGGAGATACGCAGTATTTT. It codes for CASSSGGGYGDTQYF. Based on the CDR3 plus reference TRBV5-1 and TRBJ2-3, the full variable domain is KAGVTQTPRYLIKTRGQQVTLSCSPISGHRSVSWYQQTPGQGLQFLFEYFSETQRNKGNFPGRFSGRQFSNSRSEMNVSTLELGDSALYLCASSSGGGYGDTQYFGPGTRLTVL.

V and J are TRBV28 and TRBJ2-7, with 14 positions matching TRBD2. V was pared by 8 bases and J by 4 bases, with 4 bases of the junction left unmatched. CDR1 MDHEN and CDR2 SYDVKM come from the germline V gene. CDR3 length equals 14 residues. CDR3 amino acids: CASGLAGGKYEQYF. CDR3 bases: TGTGCCAGCGGACTAGCGGGAGGAAAGTACGAGCAGTACTTC.

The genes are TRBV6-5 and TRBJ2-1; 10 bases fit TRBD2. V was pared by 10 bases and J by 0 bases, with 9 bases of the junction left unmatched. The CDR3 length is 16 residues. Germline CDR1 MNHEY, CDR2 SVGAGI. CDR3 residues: CATTGTSGDSYNEQFF. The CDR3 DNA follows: TGTGCCACTACGGGAACTAGCGGGGACTCCTACAATGAGCAGTTCTTC.

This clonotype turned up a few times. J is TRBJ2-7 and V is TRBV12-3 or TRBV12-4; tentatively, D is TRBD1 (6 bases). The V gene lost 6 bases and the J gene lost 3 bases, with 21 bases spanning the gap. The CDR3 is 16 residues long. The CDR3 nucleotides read TGTGCCAGCAGCCCGGTCGGACAGCCGACGGTCTACGAGCAGTACTTC. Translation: CASSPVGQPTVYEQYF.

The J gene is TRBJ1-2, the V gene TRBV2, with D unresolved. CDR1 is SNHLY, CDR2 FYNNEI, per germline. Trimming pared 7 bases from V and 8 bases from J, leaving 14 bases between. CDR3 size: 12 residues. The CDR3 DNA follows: TGTGCCAGCATGGGAGGTTTTCGAGGCTACACCTTC. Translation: CASMGGFRGYTF. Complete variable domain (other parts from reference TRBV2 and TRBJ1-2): EPEVTQTPSHQVTQMGQEVILRCVPISNHLYFYWYRQILGQKVEFLVSFYNNEISEKSEIFDDQFSVERPDGSNFTLKIRSTKLEDSAMYFCASMGGFRGYTFGSGTRLTVV.

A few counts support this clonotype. In nucleotides, the CDR3 is TGTGCCTGGAGTGGGAGACTAGCGGGGATCACAGATACGCAGTATTTT. It encodes CAWSGRLAGITDTQYF. The J gene is TRBJ2-3, the V gene TRBV30; 11 nucleotides line up with TRBD2. With V trimmed by 1 base and J by 2 bases, 5 bases remained unmatched. This CDR3 is built from 16 residues. Germline CDR1 reads GTSNPN; CDR2 reads SVGIG (reference sequence).

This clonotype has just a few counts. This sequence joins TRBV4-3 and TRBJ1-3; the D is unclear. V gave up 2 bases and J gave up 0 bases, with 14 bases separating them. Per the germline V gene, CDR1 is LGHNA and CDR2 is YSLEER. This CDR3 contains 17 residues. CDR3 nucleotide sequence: TGCGCCAGCAGCCAACTAGACGGAAGCCTCTCTGGAAACACCATATATTTT. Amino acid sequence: CASSQLDGSLSGNTIYF.

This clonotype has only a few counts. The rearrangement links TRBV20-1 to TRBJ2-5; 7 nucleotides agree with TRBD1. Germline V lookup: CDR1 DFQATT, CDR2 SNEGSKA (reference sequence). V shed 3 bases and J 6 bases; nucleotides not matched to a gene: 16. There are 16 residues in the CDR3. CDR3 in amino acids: CSARKPGQYSIKTQYF. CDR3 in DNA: TGCAGTGCTAGGAAACCGGGACAGTACTCAATCAAGACCCAGTACTTC.

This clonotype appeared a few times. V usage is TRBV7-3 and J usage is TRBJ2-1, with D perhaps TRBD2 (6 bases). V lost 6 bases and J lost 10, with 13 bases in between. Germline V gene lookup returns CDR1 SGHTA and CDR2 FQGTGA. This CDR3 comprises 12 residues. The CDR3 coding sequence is TGTGCCAGCAGTCACCCGGGACTCGAGCAGTTCTTC. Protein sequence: CASSHPGLEQFF.